This TCR beta chain was recorded in a study of cytotoxic CD8 clonotypes in ibrutinib-treated CLL. CDR3 length equals 14 residues. V lost 3 bases, J lost 4 bases, and 4 bases stayed unmatched. Germline V gives CDR1 SGDLS, CDR2 YYNGEE. Method: immunoSEQ multiplex PCR; TCRdb's copy keeps in-frame clones and lacks some. The table shows 150,000 or so clones, with about three quarters occurring only once. The genes are TRBV9 and TRBJ1-3; 7 bases align to TRBD1. This specimen was PBMCs, taken after 24 months of ibrutinib treatment. This sequence was found in a human donor with chronic lymphocytic leukemia. As DNA, the CDR3 is TGTGCCAGCAGCGCCGGGACAGTCGGAAACACCATATATTTT. Translating it yields CASSAGTVGNTIYF.